These 28 T cell receptor beta chains originate from one sample sequenced in a study of T cell clonotyping in hematopoietic cell transplantation. Profiled with immunoSEQ multiplex PCR; TCRdb holds only in-frame clones, not every one. Seen here are around 6,300 clones, 70% to 90% observed once, and the top ten hold about 14%. Sample: peripheral blood mononuclear cells, taken 180 days after allogeneic stem cell transplant. The source of these receptors is a female patient aged 50-60 years who had an allogeneic stem cell transplant from an unrelated donor, so the T cells may come from the graft donor. Some clones in this sample may be carry-over from other donors' samples.

The sample holds a few counts of this clone. This chain connects TRBV19 to TRBJ2-2; D gene unclear. Trimming left V 2 bases short and J 4 bases short, with 11 bases between. The CDR3 has 15 residues. Per germline, CDR1 LNHDA and CDR2 SQIVND (reference sequence). CDR3 DNA sequence: TGTGCCAGTAGTATAACCAGTTCCCCCACCGGGGAGCTGTTTTTT. Protein sequence: CASSITSSPTGELFF.

The chain is built from TRBV7-3 and TRBJ2-2; the D is unclear. Germline V lookup: CDR1 SGHTA, CDR2 FQGTGA. CDR3 size: 12 residues. V lost 2 bases and J lost 4, with 2 bases in between. The CDR3 nucleotides read TGTGCCAGCAGCTTAGGCACCGGGGAGCTGTTTTTT. Translation: CASSLGTGELFF.

This clone was recorded only once. This chain connects TRBV2 to TRBJ1-1; 9 nucleotides agree with TRBD1. CDR3 size: 14 residues. Trimming removed 7 bases from V and 6 bases from J; junction bases left unmatched: 9. From germline, CDR1 is SNHLY and CDR2 FYNNEI. CDR3 loop: CASMGQGRYSEAFF. The CDR3 bases are TGTGCCAGCATGGGACAGGGAAGGTACTCTGAAGCTTTCTTT.

This sequence joins TRBV5-4 and TRBJ2-3; no clear D. CDR3 length equals 12 residues. V shed 0 bases and J shed 4 bases, with 3 bases lying between them. The germline V gene has CDR1 SGHNT and CDR2 YYREEE (reference sequence). The CDR3 protein is CASSLVPDTQYF. The CDR3 nucleotides read TGTGCCAGCAGCTTGGTGCCAGATACGCAGTATTTT.

In this sample, this clone turned up once. The chain is built from TRBV20-1 and TRBJ1-2, with D maybe TRBD1 (6 bases). Germline-derived CDR1 and CDR2 are DFQATT and SNEGSKA (reference sequence). Between the trimmed V and J ends, which lost 5 bases and 6 bases, there was a span of 10 bases. The CDR3 has 11 residues. CDR3 in amino acids: CSAEGGHGYTF. The CDR3 nucleotides are TGCAGTGCTGAAGGGGGGCATGGCTACACCTTC.

The V and J genes are TRBV5-1 and TRBJ2-4; D remains unclear. Per germline, CDR1 SGHRS and CDR2 YFSETQ. The V gene lost 6 bases and the J gene lost 9 bases, with 16 bases spanning the gap. The CDR3 runs to 13 residues. The DNA of the CDR3 is TGCGCCAGCAACACGGAGCCGGGCGGCATTCAGTACTTC. Amino acid sequence: CASNTEPGGIQYF.

The rearrangement links TRBV6-6 to TRBJ2-7; 7 bases line up with TRBD1. The ends lost 5 bases at V and 4 bases at J; junction bases unmatched: 8. CDR1 is MNHNY, CDR2 SVGAGI, per germline (reference sequence). The CDR3 extends over 14 amino acids. This CDR3 reads CASSTTGQLYEQYF. As DNA, the CDR3 is TGTGCCAGCAGTACGACGGGACAGTTATACGAGCAGTACTTC.

The chain employs TRBV6-1 and TRBJ2-2; no reliable D call. There are 20 residues in the CDR3. Germline loops: CDR1 MNHNS, CDR2 SASEGT. The ends were cut back, 4 bases at V and 1 base at J, with 25 bases in the middle. CDR3 in amino acids: CASSANYGPSSYRNTGELFF. CDR3 sequence (DNA): TGTGCCAGCAGTGCCAATTATGGGCCCTCCTCTTACAGGAACACCGGGGAGCTGTTTTTT.

The V call is TRBV28, the J call TRBJ1-2, with D possibly matching TRBD1 (5 bases). The germline V and J ends were trimmed by 5 bases and 8 bases, with 15 bases remaining between them. This CDR3 comprises 13 residues. In germline, CDR1 is MDHEN, CDR2 SYDVKM. CDR3 sequence reads: CASSPQGDKGYTF. The DNA for the CDR3 is TGTGCCAGCAGTCCACAAGGGGATAAGGGCTACACCTTC.

This clone is large within its sample. V and J are TRBV5-1 and TRBJ2-7; perhaps TRBD2 as D (7 bases). Germline V gene lookup returns CDR1 SGHRS and CDR2 YFSETQ. V was shortened by 4 bases and J by 3 bases, with 17 bases between the two germline ends. CDR3 length equals 15 residues. The CDR3: CASSPLGGPFYEQYF. The CDR3 nucleotides read TGCGCCAGCAGCCCCTTGGGGGGGCCTTTCTACGAGCAGTACTTC. Full variable domain (remainder filled in from reference TRBV5-1 and TRBJ2-7): KAGVTQTPRYLIKTRGQQVTLSCSPISGHRSVSWYQQTPGQGLQFLFEYFSETQRNKGNFPGRFSGRQFSNSRSEMNVSTLELGDSALYLCASSPLGGPFYEQYFGPGTRLTVT.

This clone was counted a few times. The chain combines TRBV10-3 with TRBJ2-1; D is uncertain. With 8 bases removed from V and 4 bases from J, the gap between germline ends came to 12 bases. This CDR3 spans 13 amino acids. CDR1 and CDR2 from the germline V gene are ENHRY and SYGVKD. The CDR3 region has the DNA TGTGCCATCTCCCGGACGGGTTACAATGAGCAGTTCTTC. Its translation: CAISRTGYNEQFF.

This chain joins TRBV14 and TRBJ2-3; 12 bases are shared with TRBD2. Trimming at V came to 3 bases and at J to 6 bases, leaving 13 bases not matched to a gene. The CDR3 totals 18 residues. Germline V CDR1 and CDR2: SGHDN, FVKESK. The DNA for the CDR3 is TGTGCCAGCAGCCATCTGACTAGCGGGGGAAACGAGAGGGATACGCAGTATTTT. Translating it yields CASSHLTSGGNERDTQYF.

This clone was picked up a small number of times. The V and J genes are TRBV19 and TRBJ2-7; D possibly uses TRBD1 or TRBD2 (5 bases each). Germline values: CDR1 LNHDA, CDR2 SQIVND (reference sequence). V lost 2 bases to trimming and J lost 3 bases, with 14 bases between them. The CDR3 is made up of 15 amino acids. The CDR3 region is CASSINGVGVYEQYF. For the CDR3, the DNA is TGTGCCAGTAGTATAAACGGGGTAGGGGTCTACGAGCAGTACTTC.

The J gene is TRBJ1-2, the V gene TRBV11-3; D not resolved. Trimming shortened V by 1 base and J by 2 bases, and 11 bases separated the two germline ends. The CDR3 is 15 residues long. The germline V gene encodes CDR1 SGHNT and CDR2 YENEEA. The CDR3 region has the DNA TGTGCCAGCAGCTTAGTACTTATGAGGAACTATGGCTACACCTTC. It specifies CASSLVLMRNYGYTF.

The chain employs TRBV30 and TRBJ1-3; the match to TRBD1 covers 8 bases. The CDR3 length is 15 residues. J lost 0 bases, V lost 1 base, and 2 bases had no gene match. CDR1 is GTSNPN, CDR2 SVGIG, per germline (reference sequence). The CDR3 bases are TGTGCCTGGAGTGGGACAGGGAGCTCTGGAAACACCATATATTTT. Translating it yields CAWSGTGSSGNTIYF.

This chain joins TRBV7-9 and TRBJ1-2, with D unclear. This CDR3 region has 14 residues. Germline V gives CDR1 SEHNR, CDR2 FQNEAQ (reference sequence). V was pared by 5 bases and J by 2 bases, with 12 bases between. CDR3 in DNA: TGTGCCAGCAGCCACCTTTTGTGGAACTATGGCTACACCTTC. Amino acid sequence: CASSHLLWNYGYTF.

The chain employs TRBV18 and TRBJ2-3, with no clear D. V was pared by 3 bases and J by 5 bases, with 15 bases between. Germline V gene lookup returns CDR1 KGHSH and CDR2 LQKENI. The CDR3 is made up of 15 amino acids. The DNA for the CDR3 is TGTGCCAGCTCACCTAAAGACACCGGCGTAGATACGCAGTATTTT. Its protein product is CASSPKDTGVDTQYF.

The chain links TRBV27 to TRBJ1-6, with D tentatively TRBD1 (5 bases). V shed 4 bases and J shed 9 bases, with 16 bases lying between them. CDR3 size: 15 residues. Germline lookup yields CDR1 MNHEY and CDR2 SMNVEV (reference sequence). CDR3 amino acids: CASSSTAPGVSPLHF. As DNA, the CDR3 is TGTGCCAGCAGTTCAACAGCCCCGGGGGTTTCACCCCTCCACTTT.

The chain carries TRBV5-4 and TRBJ2-7, with no clear D. The V end lost 3 bases, the J end lost 4 bases, and 11 bases lay between the germline ends. Germline CDR1 SGHNT, CDR2 YYREEE (reference sequence). The CDR3 covers 13 residues. The DNA of the CDR3 is TGTGCCAGCAGCTCTTCTAGTATTTACGAGCAGTACTTC. It codes for CASSSSSIYEQYF.

This chain links TRBV6-5 with TRBJ1-2; maybe TRBD1 (6 bases). CDR3 size: 14 residues. V lost 9 bases to trimming and J lost 3 bases, with 17 bases between them. CDR1 and CDR2 from the germline V gene are MNHEY and SVGAGI. Here the CDR3 DNA reads TGTGCCAGTAGACTGGGAGGGACATACTATGGCTACACCTTC. Encoded protein: CASRLGGTYYGYTF.

The gene calls are TRBV11-2 and TRBJ2-1, with 15 bases aligning to TRBD2. This CDR3 is 16 amino acids long. V lost 5 bases, J lost 9 bases, and 8 bases stayed unmatched. Germline lookup yields CDR1 SGHAT and CDR2 FQNNGV. CDR3 loop: CASSDWTSGGASEQFF. The CDR3, as DNA: TGTGCCAGCAGCGACTGGACTAGCGGGGGGGCGAGTGAGCAGTTCTTC.

This clone was counted once. The chain employs TRBV2 and TRBJ1-2; 7 bases fit TRBD1. This CDR3 is built from 13 residues. Germline-derived CDR1 and CDR2 are SNHLY and FYNNEI. In nucleotides, the CDR3 is TGTGCTACGAGGGGGCAGGGCGCCTATGGCTACACCTTC. This sequence encodes CATRGQGAYGYTF.

The table lists this clone with a count of one. The rearrangement joins TRBV6-6 to TRBJ1-2; 7 nucleotides agree with TRBD1. With 5 bases clipped from V and 3 bases from J, the junction kept 0 bases outside the gene matches. Germline loops: CDR1 MNHNY, CDR2 SVGAGI (reference sequence). CDR3 size: 12 residues. The CDR3 DNA reads TGTGCCAGCAGTCAGGGGGACTATGGCTACACCTTC. Its translation is CASSQGDYGYTF.

The genes are TRBV5-4 and TRBJ1-4, with D perhaps matching TRBD1 (5 bases). V gave up 6 bases and J gave up 8 bases, with 17 bases separating them. The CDR3 is 14 amino acids. Germline CDR1 and CDR2: SGHNT and YYREEE (reference sequence). The CDR3 bases are TGTGCCAGCACCCGGGGGGGGTACGAAGAAAAACTGTTTTTT. It yields the protein CASTRGGYEEKLFF.

V is TRBV25-1 and J is TRBJ1-1; D remains unclear. V gave up 8 bases and J gave up 3 bases, with 7 bases separating them. This CDR3 contains 11 residues. Germline V lookup: CDR1 MGHDK, CDR2 SYGVNS. CDR3 bases: TGTGCCAGCGGCGAGTACACTGAAGCTTTCTTT. Its protein is CASGEYTEAFF.

Only one count was recorded for this clone. The V and J genes are TRBV7-3 and TRBJ2-7; possible D gene TRBD1, 6 bases. This CDR3 has 13 residues. Germline assignment: CDR1 SGHTA and CDR2 FQGTGA. Deletions cut 5 bases from V and 6 bases from J, with 14 bases between. The CDR3 here is CASSTSGVGEQYF. DNA of the CDR3: TGTGCCAGCAGCACATCAGGGGTCGGCGAGCAGTACTTC.

The chain joins TRBV9 to TRBJ1-6, with D unclear. The CDR3 covers 14 residues. V lost 0 bases to trimming and J lost 8 bases, with 9 bases between them. CDR1 is SGDLS and CDR2 is YYNGEE in the germline V gene. CDR3 residues: CASSVGERDSPLHF. CDR3 nucleotide sequence: TGTGCCAGCAGCGTAGGGGAGCGGGATTCACCCCTCCACTTT.

Points on this clone: In the same sample, other DNA sequences code for this CDR3. The chain joins TRBV7-9 to TRBJ2-5; D call uncertain. CDR3 length equals 11 residues. Trimming pared 2 bases from V and 5 bases from J, leaving 3 bases between. Germline assignment: CDR1 SEHNR and CDR2 FQNEAQ (reference sequence). DNA of the CDR3: TGTGCCAGCAGCTTAACTGAGACCCAGTACTTC. Translation: CASSLTETQYF.